This T cell receptor (beta chain) was observed in a study of Tregs in tolerant kidney transplant recipients. General study findings and limits: Findings come from small patient numbers and require larger validation.

Germline V gene lookup returns CDR1 SGHTA and CDR2 FQGNSA. This CDR3 is 14 amino acids long. The V and J ends lost 3 bases and 1 base respectively, with 8 bases between them. Unstimulated Tregs (CD4+CD25+CD127-) and CD4+CD25- non-Tregs were sorted from PBMCs. Of note for this clone: Antigen specificity is unknown.

The assay was immunoSEQ multiplex PCR, and TCRdb's table has in-frame clones only and misses some. Of some 16,000 clones detected, approximately 92% appear once; the ten largest clones hold 10% to 15%. The clonotype was recovered from a human donor in good health. The genes are TRBV7-2 and TRBJ2-3; D possibly corresponds to TRBD2 (5 bases). The sample taken for sequencing was CD8+ T cells from blood. The CDR3 spells CASSFLRGTDTQYF. CDR3 in DNA: TGTGCCAGCAGCTTTTTGAGGGGCACAGATACGCAGTATTTT.